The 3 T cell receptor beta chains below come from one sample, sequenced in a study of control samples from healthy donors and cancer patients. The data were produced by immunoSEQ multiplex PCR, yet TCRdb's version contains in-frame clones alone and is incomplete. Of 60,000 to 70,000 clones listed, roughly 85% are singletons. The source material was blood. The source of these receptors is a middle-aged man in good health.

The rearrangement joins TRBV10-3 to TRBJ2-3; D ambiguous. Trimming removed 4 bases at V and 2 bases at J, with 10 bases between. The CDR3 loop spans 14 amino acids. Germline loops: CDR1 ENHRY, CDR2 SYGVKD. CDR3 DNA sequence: TGTGCCATCAGTGCTTACGGTCCCACAGATACGCAGTATTTT. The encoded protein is CAISAYGPTDTQYF.

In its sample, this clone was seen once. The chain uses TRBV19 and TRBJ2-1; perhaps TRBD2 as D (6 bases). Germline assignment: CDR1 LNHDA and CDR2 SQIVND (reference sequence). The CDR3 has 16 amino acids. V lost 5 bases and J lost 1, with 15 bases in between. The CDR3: CASSYLAESSYNEQFF. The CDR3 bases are TGTGCCAGTAGTTATTTAGCGGAATCTTCCTACAATGAGCAGTTCTTC.

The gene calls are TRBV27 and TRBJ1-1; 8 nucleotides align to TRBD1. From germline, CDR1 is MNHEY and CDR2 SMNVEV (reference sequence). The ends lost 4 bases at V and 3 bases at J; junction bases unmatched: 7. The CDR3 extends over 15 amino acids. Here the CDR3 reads CASSSQGAGYTEAFF. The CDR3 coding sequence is TGTGCCAGCAGTTCCCAGGGGGCAGGGTACACTGAAGCTTTCTTT.